A selection of T cell receptor beta chains follows, all from one sample in a study of vaccination effects on CD4 cells after COVID-19. The protocol was immunoSEQ multiplex PCR, while the TCRdb copy is restricted to in-frame clones and leaves out a portion. The sample has tens of thousands of clones, about 80% seen once. No antigen has been assigned to these receptors. This specimen was CD4+ T cells from PBMCs cultured with a peptide pool, taken before COVID-19 vaccination. These receptors originate from a human donor who had a prior SARS-CoV-2 infection. The CDR3 runs from the conserved cysteine through the conserved F or W. The D gene is left open where the match is weak. A row's size may be missing; if present it is once, few, many or a size class.

D: -
V: TRBV19
J: TRBJ2-4
size: once
CDR3: CASSIDQLEINIQYF
DNA: TGTGCCAGTAGTATAGACCAGTTGGAAATAAACATTCAGTACTTC

D: TRBD1
V: TRBV6-6
J: TRBJ1-6
size: -
CDR3: CASSYGTGSLYLHF
DNA: TGTGCCAGCAGTTATGGGACAGGGTCCCTATACCTCCACTTT

D: -
V: TRBV15
J: TRBJ1-2
size: -
CDR3: CATSREVVSGYTF
DNA: TGTGCCACCAGCAGAGAAGTAGTATCTGGCTACACCTTC

D: -
V: TRBV6-6
J: TRBJ2-3
size: -
CDR3: CASSYDGLRTDTQYF
DNA: TGTGCCAGCAGTTACGATGGTCTTCGGACAGATACGCAGTATTTT

D: -
V: TRBV19
J: TRBJ1-5
size: few
CDR3: CASSPGYTQGYSNQPQHF
DNA: TGTGCCAGTAGCCCAGGGTACACCCAGGGGTATAGCAATCAGCCCCAGCATTTT

D: TRBD1
V: TRBV6-5
J: TRBJ1-1
size: -
CDR3: CASIRGTENTEAFF
DNA: TGTGCCAGCATACGAGGGACAGAGAACACTGAAGCTTTCTTT

D: -
V: TRBV28
J: TRBJ2-5
size: -
CDR3: CASSLSGVAETQYF
DNA: TGTGCCAGCAGTTTATCGGGGGTGGCTGAGACCCAGTACTTC

D: -
V: TRBV5-1
J: TRBJ1-6
size: -
CDR3: CASSSRIGPSSYNSPLHF
DNA: TGCGCCAGCAGCTCAAGGATCGGACCGAGCTCCTATAATTCACCCCTCCACTTT

D: -
V: TRBV6-1
J: TRBJ2-7
size: -
CDR3: CASSGPHGPVGPYEQYF
DNA: TGTGCCAGCAGTGGTCCGCACGGGCCAGTGGGCCCCTACGAGCAGTACTTC

D: -
V: TRBV2
J: TRBJ2-5
size: -
CDR3: CASRVHGAEETQYF
DNA: TGTGCCAGCAGAGTTCACGGGGCCGAAGAGACCCAGTACTTC

D: -
V: TRBV6-5
J: TRBJ1-2
size: few
CDR3: CASSYFFGGPYGYTF
DNA: TGTGCCAGCAGTTATTTTTTCGGGGGGCCCTATGGCTACACCTTC

D: -
V: TRBV6-2/TRBV6-3
J: TRBJ2-4
size: -
CDR3: CASSSAGVDIQYF
DNA: TGTGCCAGCAGTTCGGCAGGGGTGGACATTCAGTACTTC

D: TRBD1
V: TRBV5-1
J: TRBJ1-6
size: -
CDR3: CASSFRDRGHFSPSLNNSPLHF
DNA: TGCGCCAGCAGCTTCCGGGACAGGGGGCATTTTAGCCCATCCTTAAATAATTCACCCCTCCACTTT

D: -
V: TRBV21-1
J: TRBJ1-4
size: -
CDR3: CASSRPGQGCEKLFF
DNA: TGTGCCAGCAGCAGACCGGGACAGGGTTGTGAAAAACTGTTTTTT

D: TRBD2
V: TRBV7-2
J: TRBJ2-4
size: -
CDR3: CASSPTSGGARNIQYF
DNA: TGTGCCAGCAGCCCCACTAGCGGGGGGGCCCGGAACATTCAGTACTTC

D: TRBD2
V: TRBV30
J: TRBJ2-3
size: -
CDR3: CAWSVGSGSSDTQYF
DNA: TGTGCCTGGAGTGTAGGTAGCGGGAGTTCGGATACGCAGTATTTT

D: -
V: TRBV7-3
J: TRBJ2-6
size: -
CDR3: CASSLTGPTSGANVLTF
DNA: TGTGCCAGCAGCTTAACGGGACCGACCTCTGGGGCCAACGTCCTGACTTTC

D: -
V: TRBV9
J: TRBJ1-2
size: -
CDR3: CASSDRSSYGYTF
DNA: TGTGCCAGCAGCGACCGGTCGTCCTATGGCTACACCTTC

D: TRBD2
V: TRBV28
J: TRBJ2-7
size: -
CDR3: CASSPRRGGRLLYEQYF
DNA: TGTGCCAGCAGTCCCCGCCGGGGCGGGAGACTCCTCTACGAGCAGTACTTC

D: TRBD2
V: TRBV7-8
J: TRBJ2-3
size: once
CDR3: CASSSSGGRTDTQYF
DNA: TGTGCCAGCAGTTCTAGCGGGGGCCGCACAGATACGCAGTATTTT

D: -
V: TRBV27
J: TRBJ2-1
size: -
CDR3: CASRNLGGSYNEQFF
DNA: TGTGCCAGCAGGAACCTTGGTGGGTCCTACAATGAGCAGTTCTTC

D: TRBD1
V: TRBV19
J: TRBJ2-7
size: -
CDR3: CASRNTGAWEQYF
DNA: TGTGCCAGTAGGAATACAGGGGCCTGGGAGCAGTACTTC

D: -
V: TRBV19
J: TRBJ2-7
size: -
CDR3: CASSREATYEQYF
DNA: TGTGCCAGTAGTCGAGAGGCCACCTACGAGCAGTACTTC

D: -
V: TRBV7-2
J: TRBJ2-3
size: -
CDR3: CASSRGSQGSTQYF
DNA: TGTGCCAGCAGTAGGGGCAGCCAAGGCTCGACGCAGTATTTT

D: -
V: TRBV9
J: TRBJ2-1
size: -
CDR3: CASSVGYNEQFF
DNA: TGTGCCAGCAGCGTAGGCTACAATGAGCAGTTCTTC

D: -
V: TRBV19
J: TRBJ2-1
size: -
CDR3: CASEFRGGNNEQFF
DNA: TGTGCCAGTGAATTTCGCGGAGGCAACAATGAGCAGTTCTTC

D: -
V: TRBV19
J: TRBJ1-2
size: -
CDR3: CASSIGQQINYGYTF
DNA: TGTGCCAGTAGTATAGGGCAGCAGATCAACTATGGCTACACCTTC

D: -
V: TRBV18
J: TRBJ2-5
size: -
CDR3: CASSRGIAGQETQYF
DNA: TGTGCCAGCTCCCGGGGTATCGCCGGCCAAGAGACCCAGTACTTC

D: -
V: TRBV6-1
J: TRBJ2-7
size: -
CDR3: CASSEQPQVSYEQYF
DNA: TGTGCCAGCAGTGAACAGCCCCAGGTCTCCTACGAGCAGTACTTC

D: TRBD2
V: TRBV7-8
J: TRBJ2-1
size: -
CDR3: CASSRAGGSLYNEQFF
DNA: TGTGCCAGCAGCCGAGCGGGAGGGTCTCTCTACAATGAGCAGTTCTTC

D: -
V: TRBV3-1/TRBV3-2
J: TRBJ2-5
size: -
CDR3: CASSQAEGVGETQYF
DNA: TGTGCCAGCAGCCAGGCGGAGGGTGTGGGGGAGACCCAGTACTTC

D: TRBD2
V: TRBV7-2
J: TRBJ2-2
size: once
CDR3: CASSLFMRGGGELFF
DNA: TGTGCCAGCAGCTTGTTTATGCGGGGGGGCGGGGAGCTGTTTTTT

D: -
V: TRBV5-4
J: TRBJ1-5
size: -
CDR3: CASSQGSNQPQHF
DNA: TGTGCCAGCAGTCAGGGTTCCAATCAGCCCCAGCATTTT

D: -
V: TRBV28
J: TRBJ2-5
size: -
CDR3: CASSIADGETQYF
DNA: TGTGCCAGCAGTATTGCGGACGGGGAGACCCAGTACTTC

D: -
V: TRBV30
J: TRBJ1-1
size: -
CDR3: CAWVTGYTEAFF
DNA: TGTGCCTGGGTGACCGGGTACACTGAAGCTTTCTTT

D: -
V: TRBV6-5
J: TRBJ1-3
size: few
CDR3: CARRSPGNTIYF
DNA: TGTGCCCGACGATCCCCTGGAAACACCATATATTTT

D: -
V: TRBV5-1
J: TRBJ1-1
size: few
CDR3: CASSLIVGSSGAFF
DNA: TGCGCCAGCAGTCTCATCGTAGGGTCCTCGGGGGCTTTCTTT

D: -
V: TRBV30
J: TRBJ1-3
size: -
CDR3: CAWSVRGGLGNTIYF
DNA: TGTGCCTGGAGTGTACGAGGGGGATTAGGAAACACCATATATTTT

D: -
V: TRBV19
J: TRBJ1-4
size: -
CDR3: CASSTPPDSLNEKLFF
DNA: TGTGCCAGTAGTACACCCCCGGACAGTTTAAATGAAAAACTGTTTTTT

D: -
V: TRBV19
J: TRBJ1-2
size: -
CDR3: CASSRQAGNYGYTF
DNA: TGTGCCAGTAGTAGGCAGGCGGGGAACTATGGCTACACCTTC

D: -
V: TRBV29-1
J: TRBJ1-5
size: few
CDR3: CSVGDQGGAQHF
DNA: TGCAGCGTTGGAGACCAAGGTGGTGCCCAGCATTTT

D: -
V: TRBV30
J: TRBJ2-2
size: -
CDR3: CAWSPNTGELFF
DNA: TGTGCCTGGAGTCCAAACACCGGGGAGCTGTTTTTT

D: -
V: TRBV5-1
J: TRBJ2-3
size: -
CDR3: CASSLEAAGQLTDTQYF
DNA: TGCGCCAGCAGCTTGGAGGCCGCGGGACAGCTCACAGATACGCAGTATTTT

D: -
V: TRBV10-3
J: TRBJ2-2
size: -
CDR3: CAISEYRGLNTGELFF
DNA: TGTGCCATCAGTGAGTATCGGGGCCTGAACACCGGGGAGCTGTTTTTT

D: -
V: TRBV7-2
J: TRBJ1-6
size: -
CDR3: CASRLLQAPSPLHF
DNA: TGTGCCAGCAGGTTGTTGCAGGCGCCATCACCCCTCCACTTT

D: -
V: TRBV18
J: TRBJ2-3
size: -
CDR3: CASSPGTGADTQYF
DNA: TGTGCCAGCTCGCCCGGTACGGGGGCAGATACGCAGTATTTT

D: TRBD2
V: TRBV6-5
J: TRBJ2-7
size: -
CDR3: CASSTRDYSSYEQYF
DNA: TGTGCCAGCAGTACGAGGGACTATAGCTCCTACGAGCAGTACTTC

D: -
V: TRBV18
J: TRBJ2-5
size: -
CDR3: CASSPPGAETQYF
DNA: TGTGCCAGCTCACCACCGGGGGCAGAGACCCAGTACTTC

D: TRBD1
V: TRBV15
J: TRBJ2-3
size: -
CDR3: CATSRDRVTDTQYF
DNA: TGTGCCACCAGCCGGGACAGGGTCACAGATACGCAGTATTTT

D: TRBD1
V: TRBV7-9
J: TRBJ1-5
size: few
CDR3: CASSPPLTGEQPQHF
DNA: TGTGCCAGCAGCCCCCCTTTGACAGGGGAACAGCCCCAGCATTTT

D: TRBD2
V: TRBV7-9
J: TRBJ2-3
size: -
CDR3: CASSPGLAVDTQYF
DNA: TGTGCCAGCAGCCCGGGACTAGCGGTAGATACGCAGTATTTT

D: -
V: TRBV6-4
J: TRBJ2-7
size: -
CDR3: CASSDDGGPRRF
DNA: TGTGCCAGCAGTGACGATGGGGGCCCTAGAAGATTC